This TCR beta chain was recorded in a study of PD-1 blockade in classical Hodgkin lymphoma. Study as a whole: On a schedule of every 2 weeks, patients received nivolumab 3 mg/kg intravenously.

Time point in this sample: cycle 4 day 1 (C4D1), after 6 weeks of nivolumab. Each patient experienced a relapse that followed autologous stem cell transplantation, and brentuximab vedotin exposure varied. Complete response, partial response or progressive disease made up the best responses. The data were produced by immunoSEQ multiplex PCR, yet TCRdb's version contains in-frame clones alone and is incomplete. The sample gives more than 90,000 clones, 78% of which show up once; 9.4% is in the top ten. Overall study results and limits: TCR diversity rose significantly by C4D1 in CD4+ but not CD8+ cells.

About this clone itself: Its antigen is still unknown.

V trimming: 3 bases; J trimming: 4 bases; junction bases outside the gene matches: 20. The CDR3 contains 19 residues. The germline V gene has CDR1 SQVTM and CDR2 ANQGSEA. The rearrangement uses TRBV29-1 and TRBJ1-2, with 10 positions matching TRBD1. The receptor comes from a human donor with classical Hodgkin lymphoma. Specimen: peripheral blood mononuclear cells (PBMCs), collected before the fourth cycle of nivolumab. This chain's CDR3 is CSVDRSAGDRGFGSYGYTF. The CDR3 DNA reads TGCAGCGTTGATCGGTCGGCGGGGGACAGGGGATTCGGTTCCTATGGCTACACCTTC.